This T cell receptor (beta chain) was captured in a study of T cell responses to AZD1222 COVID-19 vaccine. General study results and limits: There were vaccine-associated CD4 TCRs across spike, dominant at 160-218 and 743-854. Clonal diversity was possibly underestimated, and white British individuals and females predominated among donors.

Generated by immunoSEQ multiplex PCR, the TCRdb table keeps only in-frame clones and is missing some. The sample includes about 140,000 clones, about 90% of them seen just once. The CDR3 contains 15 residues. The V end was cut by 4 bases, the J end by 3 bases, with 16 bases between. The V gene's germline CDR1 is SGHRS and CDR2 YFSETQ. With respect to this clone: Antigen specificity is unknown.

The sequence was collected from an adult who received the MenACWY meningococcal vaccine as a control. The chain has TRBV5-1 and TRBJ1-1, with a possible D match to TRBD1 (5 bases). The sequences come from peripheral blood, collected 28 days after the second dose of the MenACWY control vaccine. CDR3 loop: CASSGKGFSDTEAFF. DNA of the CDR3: TGCGCCAGCAGCGGAAAGGGGTTCTCGGACACTGAAGCTTTCTTT.